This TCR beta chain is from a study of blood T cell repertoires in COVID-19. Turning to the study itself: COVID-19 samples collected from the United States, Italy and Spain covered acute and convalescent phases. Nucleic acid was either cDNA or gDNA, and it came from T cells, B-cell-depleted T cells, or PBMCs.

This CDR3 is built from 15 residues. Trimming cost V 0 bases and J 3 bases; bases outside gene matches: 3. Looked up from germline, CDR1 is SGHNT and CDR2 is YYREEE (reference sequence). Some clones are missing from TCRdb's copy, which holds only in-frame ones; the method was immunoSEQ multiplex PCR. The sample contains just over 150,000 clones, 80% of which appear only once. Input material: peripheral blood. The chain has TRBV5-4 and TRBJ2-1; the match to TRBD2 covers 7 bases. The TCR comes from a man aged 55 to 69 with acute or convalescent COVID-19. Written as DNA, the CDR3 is TGTGCCAGCAGCTTGGCGGGAGGTGGCTACAATGAGCAGTTCTTC. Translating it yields CASSLAGGGYNEQFF.